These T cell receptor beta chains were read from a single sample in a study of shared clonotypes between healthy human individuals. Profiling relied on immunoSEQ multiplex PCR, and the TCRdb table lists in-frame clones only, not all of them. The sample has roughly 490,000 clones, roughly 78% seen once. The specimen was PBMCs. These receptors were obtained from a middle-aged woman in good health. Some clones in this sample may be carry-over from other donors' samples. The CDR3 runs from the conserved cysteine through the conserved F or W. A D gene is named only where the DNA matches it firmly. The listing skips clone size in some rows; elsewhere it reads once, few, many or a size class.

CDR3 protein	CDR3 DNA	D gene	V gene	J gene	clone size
CASSVDPTLVDGYTF	TGTGCCAGCAGCGTAGATCCCACATTAGTAGATGGCTACACCTTC	.	TRBV9	TRBJ1-2	.
CASSEFEGVAYEQYF	TGTGCCAGCAGTGAATTTGAGGGAGTCGCCTACGAGCAGTACTTC	.	TRBV25-1	TRBJ2-7	.
CASSFVRGDTQYF	TGTGCCAGCAGTTTTGTGCGGGGAGATACGCAGTATTTT	.	TRBV28	TRBJ2-3	.
CASSLVGDDGYTF	TGTGCCAGCAGCTTAGTAGGGGACGATGGCTACACCTTC	.	TRBV7-9	TRBJ1-2	.
CASSSRDRTEQYF	TGTGCCAGCAGCTCCCGGGACAGGACCGAGCAGTACTTC	TRBD1	TRBV11-2	TRBJ2-7	.
CASSIRRESNQPQHF	TGTGCCAGTAGTATTCGCAGGGAGAGCAATCAGCCCCAGCATTTT	.	TRBV19	TRBJ1-5	.
CASKMDRGPYEQYF	TGTGCCAGCAAGATGGACAGGGGGCCCTACGAGCAGTACTTC	TRBD1	TRBV28	TRBJ2-7	once
CASSLLGGFYEQYF	TGTGCCAGCAGCTTATTGGGAGGATTCTACGAGCAGTACTTC	.	TRBV7-9	TRBJ2-7	.
CASSQEQGAVNTEAFF	TGTGCCAGCAGCCAAGAACAGGGGGCCGTTAACACTGAAGCTTTCTTT	TRBD1	TRBV5-4	TRBJ1-1	.
CASTQERVGDTQYF	TGTGCCAGCACCCAGGAGCGGGTCGGAGATACGCAGTATTTT	.	TRBV6-1	TRBJ2-3	.
CASSPVAGGAGNTEAFF	TGTGCCAGCTCACCAGTAGCAGGGGGCGCGGGGAACACTGAAGCTTTCTTT	TRBD1	TRBV18	TRBJ1-1	.
CATGTPDSQPQHF	TGTGCCACGGGGACACCGGACAGTCAGCCCCAGCATTTT	.	TRBV10-3	TRBJ1-5	.
CASSLVAGASSYNEQFF	TGTGCCAGCAGCTTAGTAGCGGGAGCGAGTTCCTACAATGAGCAGTTCTTC	TRBD2	TRBV7-3	TRBJ2-1	.
CASEWGETFEAFF	TGTGCCAGCGAGTGGGGGGAGACCTTTGAAGCTTTCTTT	.	TRBV2	TRBJ1-1	few
CASSQTPRADQNEKLFF	TGTGCCAGCAGCCAAACACCTAGGGCGGATCAAAATGAAAAACTGTTTTTT	.	TRBV4-2	TRBJ1-4	.
CASSLTRREAFF	TGTGCCAGCAGCCTCACCCGGAGGGAAGCTTTCTTT	.	TRBV7-9	TRBJ1-1	.
CASSLSFRRNNEQFF	TGTGCCAGCAGTTTATCGTTTCGGAGGAACAATGAGCAGTTCTTC	.	TRBV27	TRBJ2-1	.
CASSPQTPITAPEDTQYF	TGTGCCAGCAGCCCGCAGACTCCCATAACGGCCCCGGAAGATACGCAGTATTTT	.	TRBV13	TRBJ2-3	.
CASSLGTTGREELFF	TGCGCCAGCAGCTTGGGTACGACAGGGAGGGAAGAACTGTTTTTT	TRBD1	TRBV5-1	TRBJ1-4	many
CSASSVHEQYF	TGCAGTGCTAGCTCTGTCCACGAGCAGTACTTC	.	TRBV20-1	TRBJ2-7	.
CASSPAGGVRGYEQYF	TGTGCCAGCAGCCCCGCGGGGGGAGTTCGAGGCTACGAGCAGTACTTC	TRBD2	TRBV11-2	TRBJ2-7	.
CASSMSGIRYNEQFF	TGTGCCAGTAGTATGAGCGGTATTAGGTACAATGAGCAGTTCTTC	.	TRBV19	TRBJ2-1	.
CASSFPTGGQYF	TGTGCCAGCAGCTTTCCTACAGGGGGGCAGTACTTC	TRBD1	TRBV5-6	TRBJ2-5	.
CASTPLGGSKNIQYF	TGTGCCAGCACCCCTCTCGGGGGGTCTAAAAACATTCAGTACTTC	TRBD2	TRBV28	TRBJ2-4	few
CASQGQGDQPQHF	TGTGCCAGCCAAGGACAGGGTGATCAGCCCCAGCATTTT	TRBD1	TRBV19	TRBJ1-5	.
CSVVGGDTSFWGHYEQYF	TGCAGCGTTGTGGGCGGGGACACTTCCTTCTGGGGCCACTACGAGCAGTACTTC	.	TRBV29-1	TRBJ2-7	.
CASSSPAGASYTGELFF	TGTGCCAGCAGCTCGCCCGCCGGGGCCTCGTACACCGGGGAGCTGTTTTTT	.	TRBV5-6	TRBJ2-2	.
CASSLGSGSFSSYNEQFF	TGTGCCAGCAGCTTAGGTAGCGGGAGCTTTAGCTCCTACAATGAGCAGTTCTTC	TRBD2	TRBV7-9	TRBJ2-1	.
CASSHRPGQGASDPEKLFF	TGTGCCAGCAGCCACCGACCGGGACAGGGGGCGTCGGATCCTGAAAAACTGTTTTTT	TRBD1	TRBV27	TRBJ1-4	.
CASSLAGGRYEQYF	TGTGCCAGCAGCTTAGCAGGGGGACGCTACGAGCAGTACTTC	TRBD1	TRBV11-3	TRBJ2-7	.
CASSLLPIPSTDTQYF	TGCGCCAGCAGCTTACTTCCGATTCCTAGCACAGATACGCAGTATTTT	.	TRBV5-1	TRBJ2-3	.
CASSLRGHEQYF	TGTGCCAGCAGCTTAAGGGGCCACGAGCAGTACTTC	.	TRBV5-5	TRBJ2-7	.
CATSRDRGWETQYF	TGTGCCACCAGCAGGGACAGGGGCTGGGAGACCCAGTACTTC	TRBD1	TRBV15	TRBJ2-5	.
CASSPGRGGMEQFF	TGTGCCAGCAGCCCGGGCAGGGGAGGAATGGAGCAGTTCTTC	.	TRBV11-3	TRBJ2-1	.
CASSSLEGFNTGELFF	TGTGCCAGCAGTTCCCTAGAGGGATTCAACACCGGGGAGCTGTTTTTT	.	TRBV6-5	TRBJ2-2	few
CASSAPGTGVEKLFF	TGTGCCAGCAGTGCTCCCGGGACAGGGGTGGAAAAACTGTTTTTT	TRBD1	TRBV6-4	TRBJ1-4	.
CAWSPGLQETQYF	TGTGCCTGGTCCCCGGGACTCCAAGAGACCCAGTACTTC	.	TRBV30	TRBJ2-5	.
CASSEDGRPGYTF	TGTGCCAGCAGTGAGGACGGACGCCCGGGCTACACCTTC	.	TRBV2	TRBJ1-2	.
CASSKQGAGDNEQFF	TGTGCCAGTAGTAAACAGGGGGCCGGCGACAATGAGCAGTTCTTC	TRBD1	TRBV19	TRBJ2-1	.
CSVEPLTGAGTEAFF	TGCAGCGTTGAACCCCTCACAGGGGCTGGCACTGAAGCTTTCTTT	TRBD1	TRBV29-1	TRBJ1-1	few
CASSFSNTEAFF	TGCGCCAGCAGTTTTTCGAACACTGAAGCTTTCTTT	.	TRBV5-1	TRBJ1-1	.
CASSESGNQPQHF	TGTGCCAGCAGTGAATCGGGAAATCAGCCCCAGCATTTT	.	TRBV6-1	TRBJ1-5	.
CASSTAGGEETQYF	TGTGCCAGTAGCACCGCGGGGGGAGAAGAAACCCAGTACTTC	TRBD2	TRBV19	TRBJ2-5	once
CASSYLVAYEQYF	TGTGCCAGCAGTTACTTGGTTGCCTACGAGCAGTACTTC	.	TRBV6-6	TRBJ2-7	.